A single sample gave rise to the 25 T cell receptor beta chains below, sequenced in a study of blood T cell repertoires in COVID-19. Assay used: immunoSEQ multiplex PCR; TCRdb lists only in-frame clones, some missing. The profile shows about 140,000 clones, about four fifths of them singletons. The sequenced sample was peripheral blood. These receptors were collected from a human donor in a cohort sampled during active COVID-19.

A single count supports this clone. The V call is TRBV18, the J call TRBJ2-1, with D possibly being TRBD1 (5 bases). V gave up 2 bases and J gave up 10 bases, with 12 bases separating them. Germline V gives CDR1 KGHSH, CDR2 LQKENI. There are 13 residues in the CDR3. The CDR3 loop reads CASSPGRAGEQFF. CDR3 nucleotide sequence: TGTGCCAGCTCACCAGGTCGAGCAGGGGAGCAGTTCTTC.

V and J are TRBV15 and TRBJ1-2; 7 bases are shared with TRBD1. Trimming at V came to 0 bases and at J to 4 bases, leaving 5 bases not matched to a gene. The CDR3 contains 15 residues. Germline lookup yields CDR1 LNHNV and CDR2 YYDKDF (reference sequence). The CDR3 region is CATSRDKGQFYGYTF. In DNA form, the CDR3 reads TGTGCCACCAGCAGAGATAAGGGACAGTTCTATGGCTACACCTTC.

This chain uses TRBV9 with TRBJ1-4, with D tentatively TRBD1 (6 bases). V lost 7 bases and J 2 bases, leaving 12 bases between the germline ends. This CDR3 is built from 14 residues. The germline V gene has CDR1 SGDLS and CDR2 YYNGEE. The CDR3 loop reads CASAQGSTNEKLFF. CDR3 in DNA: TGTGCCAGCGCACAGGGCTCCACTAATGAAAAACTGTTTTTT.

The rearrangement joins TRBV6-5 to TRBJ1-1, with D uncertain. Trimming pared 10 bases from V and 5 bases from J, leaving 20 bases between. The CDR3 runs to 14 residues. Germline V gene lookup returns CDR1 MNHEY and CDR2 SVGAGI. For the CDR3, the DNA is TGTGCCATCTCGGATTGGCGGGGAATAACTGAAGCTTTCTTT. It encodes CAISDWRGITEAFF.

The table lists this clone with a count of one. The gene calls are TRBV21-1 and TRBJ2-5; the DNA was not used to check the table's D call, TRBD1. TRBV21-1 is marked as a pseudogene. The CDR3 length is 15 residues. CDR3 nucleotides: TGTGCCAGCAAGACAACAGTCAGGACACAAGAGACCCAGTACTTC. Protein: CASKTTVRTQETQYF.

The V gene is TRBV28, the J gene TRBJ1-2; D is unresolved. Germline V gives CDR1 MDHEN, CDR2 SYDVKM. The CDR3 is 15 amino acids. V lost 5 bases and J lost 0, with 13 bases in between. The CDR3 DNA sequence: TGTGCCAGCAGTGAGGTCTGGGTTTCTAACTATGGCTACACCTTC. This gives the protein CASSEVWVSNYGYTF.

The V gene is TRBV15, the J gene TRBJ2-5, with no clear D. Trimming cost V 0 bases and J 1 base, with 12 bases left between them. CDR3 length: 16 amino acids. Germline CDR1 reads LNHNV; CDR2 reads YYDKDF (reference sequence). The CDR3 nucleotides are TGTGCCACCAGCAGAGATACAAACGCGGTCCAAGAGACCCAGTACTTC. Translating it yields CATSRDTNAVQETQYF.

The gene calls are TRBV7-2 and TRBJ2-3, with D perhaps TRBD1 (6 bases). CDR1 and CDR2 (germline): SGHTA, FQGNSA. The CDR3 is 17 residues long. V shed 1 base and J shed 0 bases, with 14 bases lying between them. The CDR3 loop is CASSLVPRGYSTDTQYF. The CDR3 DNA reads as TGTGCCAGCAGCTTAGTGCCCAGGGGTTATAGCACAGATACGCAGTATTTT.

Concerning this clone itself: A read error may explain this, as a much larger clone is one base away. The rearrangement joins TRBV6-5 to TRBJ2-7; 12 bases are a match to TRBD2. Germline CDR1 MNHEY, CDR2 SVGAGI. Unmatched junction bases numbered 4, after V lost 10 bases and J lost 3 bases. This CDR3 is built from 13 residues. The CDR3 spells CATRTSGNYEQYF. As DNA, the CDR3 is TGTGCCACCCGGACTAGCGGGAACTACGAGCAGTACTTC.

The chain carries TRBV10-1 and TRBJ2-3; the match to TRBD2 covers 12 bases. The CDR3 is 17 residues long. Germline loops: CDR1 WNHNN, CDR2 SYGVQD (reference sequence). V lost 0 bases and J lost 4; bases outside the gene matches: 5. The CDR3 sequence: CASSESLLAGGADTQYF. The CDR3 DNA sequence: TGCGCCAGCAGTGAGTCGCTACTAGCGGGAGGAGCAGATACGCAGTATTTT.

The chain is built from TRBV7-9 and TRBJ2-3; a weak D match, TRBD2 (5 bases). The CDR3 is made up of 16 amino acids. The ends were cut back, 3 bases at V and 5 bases at J, with 18 bases in the middle. Germline values: CDR1 SEHNR, CDR2 FQNEAQ (reference sequence). CDR3 sequence: CASSFYSSGLRDTQYF. CDR3 coding DNA: TGTGCCAGCAGCTTTTATTCCAGCGGACTTAGAGATACGCAGTATTTT. Complete variable domain (other parts from reference TRBV7-9 and TRBJ2-3): DTGVSQNPRHKITKRGQNVTFRCDPISEHNRLYWYRQTLGQGPEFLTYFQNEAQLEKSRLLSDRFSAERPKGSFSTLEIQRTEQGDSAMYLCASSFYSSGLRDTQYFGPGTRLTVL.

This clone came up once. The genes are TRBV27 and TRBJ1-5; D call uncertain. This CDR3 region has 13 residues. Trimming took 6 bases from V and 5 from J, leaving 11 bases between them. From germline, CDR1 is MNHEY and CDR2 SMNVEV (reference sequence). CDR3 DNA: TGTGCCAGCAGCAGACGGGAAGATCAGCCCCAGCATTTT. Amino acid sequence: CASSRREDQPQHF.

This chain links TRBV7-2 with TRBJ1-5; no definite D call. Trimming shortened V by 1 base and J by 5 bases, and 6 bases separated the two germline ends. The germline CDR1 and CDR2 sequences are SGHTA and FQGNSA. This CDR3 region has 13 residues. The CDR3: CASSLGNYQPQHF. The DNA for the CDR3 is TGTGCCAGCAGCTTAGGCAACTATCAGCCCCAGCATTTT. Complete variable domain (other parts from reference TRBV7-2 and TRBJ1-5): GAGVSQSPSNKVTEKGKDVELRCDPISGHTALYWYRQSLGQGLEFLIYFQGNSAPDKSGLPSDRFSAERTGGSVSTLTIQRTQQEDSAVYLCASSLGNYQPQHFGDGTRLSIL.

In this sample, this clone turned up a few times. This rearrangement joins TRBV10-3 to TRBJ1-1; no clear D gene. The V gene's germline CDR1 is ENHRY and CDR2 SYGVKD. The CDR3 has 15 residues. V was trimmed by 6 bases and J by 0 bases, leaving 14 bases between them. The CDR3 region is CAISPGTAVNTEAFF. CDR3 sequence (DNA): TGTGCCATCAGCCCGGGTACAGCGGTGAACACTGAAGCTTTCTTT.

This chain connects TRBV15 to TRBJ1-6; tentative D call: TRBD1 (6 bases). V was pared by 4 bases and J by 12 bases, with 13 bases between. This CDR3 comprises 13 residues. Germline V gene sequence: CDR1 LNHNV, CDR2 YYDKDF (reference sequence). Here the CDR3 reads CATSTGATRPLHF. The CDR3 DNA sequence: TGTGCCACCAGCACAGGGGCGACAAGACCCCTCCACTTT.

The V gene is TRBV24-1, the J gene TRBJ2-5; TRBD1 aligns across 8 bases. The CDR3 contains 13 residues. Germline trimming cut 6 bases from V and 4 bases from J; bases unmatched to any gene: 3. Germline CDR1 is KGHDR and CDR2 is SFDVKD. Here the CDR3 DNA reads TGTGCCACCAGTTCCGGGACAGGAGAGACCCAGTACTTC. Amino acids: CATSSGTGETQYF.

This clone has a single count. This chain uses TRBV3-1 (or the pseudogene TRBV3-2) with TRBJ2-7; 7 bases line up with TRBD1. CDR1 LGHDT and CDR2 YNNKEL come from the germline V gene (reference sequence). The CDR3 extends over 16 amino acids. Trimming took 3 bases from V and 1 from J; bases not matched to a gene: 9. DNA of the CDR3: TGTGCCAGCAGCCATGGGAACCGGGACAGATCCTACGAGCAGTACTTC. Amino acid sequence: CASSHGNRDRSYEQYF.

The CDR3 spells CASSRLGNSGGYTF. DNA for the CDR3: TGTGCCAGCAGCCGGCTAGGTAATTCGGGGGGCTACACCTTC. The chain carries TRBV3-1 (or the pseudogene TRBV3-2) and TRBJ1-2; no clear D gene. V lost 4 bases and J 8 bases, leaving 17 bases between the germline ends. The germline gives CDR1 LGHDT, CDR2 YNNKEL (reference sequence). This CDR3 contains 14 residues.

This chain connects TRBV5-6 to TRBJ2-5, with D perhaps TRBD2 (6 bases). Trimming took off 1 base at V and 2 bases at J, with 12 bases between the two ends. The CDR3 is 15 amino acids. Germline V gene data show CDR1 as SGHDT and CDR2 as YYEEEE. In DNA, the CDR3 is TGTGCCAGCAGCTTGCAAGGCGGGATACAAGAGACCCAGTACTTC. Translated, it gives CASSLQGGIQETQYF. The full variable domain, with the rest looked up from reference TRBV5-6 and TRBJ2-5, is DAGVTQSPTHLIKTRGQQVTLRCSPKSGHDTVSWYQQALGQGPQFIFQYYEEEERQRGNFPDRFSGHQFPNYSSELNVNALLLGDSALYLCASSLQGGIQETQYFGPGTRLLVL.

This chain connects TRBV7-8 to TRBJ2-3, with TRBD2 matching over 8 bases. From germline, CDR1 is SGHVS and CDR2 FQNEAQ. With 2 bases clipped from V and 0 bases from J, the junction kept 10 bases outside the gene matches. The CDR3 contains 18 residues. The CDR3: CASSLRQRGRRSTDTQYF. CDR3 DNA sequence: TGTGCCAGCAGCTTACGCCAGCGGGGGCGTAGAAGCACAGATACGCAGTATTTT. Full variable domain (outside the CDR3, taken from reference TRBV7-8 and TRBJ2-3): GAGVSQSPRYKVAKRGQDVALRCDPISGHVSLFWYQQALGQGPEFLTYFQNEAQLDKSGLPSDRFFAERPEGSVSTLKIQRTQQEDSAVYLCASSLRQRGRRSTDTQYFGPGTRLTVL.

This clone came up once. The chain uses TRBV7-2 and TRBJ1-2, with a tentative D call TRBD1 (6 bases). V was trimmed by 1 base and J by 2 bases, leaving 11 bases between them. Germline assignment: CDR1 SGHTA and CDR2 FQGNSA. The CDR3 runs 15 residues. The CDR3 DNA reads as TGTGCCAGCAGCTTAGGGACAGCTTCCAACTATGGCTACACCTTC. Residues: CASSLGTASNYGYTF.

The genes are TRBV19 and TRBJ2-7, with 7 nucleotides matching TRBD1. This CDR3 region has 14 residues. The V gene end was trimmed by 7 bases and the J gene end by 5 bases; junction bases not matched to a gene: 11. Per the germline V gene, CDR1 is LNHDA and CDR2 is SQIVND (reference sequence). The CDR3 DNA sequence: TGTGCCAGTACCGACAGGGACAATGAGCACGAGCAGTACTTC. It codes for CASTDRDNEHEQYF.

This chain connects TRBV11-2 to TRBJ2-2, with 8 bases aligning to TRBD2. In germline, CDR1 is SGHAT, CDR2 FQNNGV. The J segment lost 6 bases and the V segment lost 3 bases, leaving 6 bases of the junction unmatched. The CDR3 runs to 15 residues. In DNA form, the CDR3 reads TGTGCCAGCAGCTTCTTAGAAGCGGGAGCCGGGGAGCTGTTTTTT. Protein: CASSFLEAGAGELFF. The full variable domain, completed using reference TRBV11-2 and TRBJ2-2, is EAGVAQSPRYKIIEKRQSVAFWCNPISGHATLYWYQQILGQGPKLLIQFQNNGVVDDSQLPKDRFSAERLKGVDSTLKIQPAKLEDSAVYLCASSFLEAGAGELFFGEGSRLTVL.

The J gene is TRBJ2-5, the V gene TRBV28; tentatively, D is TRBD2 (5 bases). V was cut by 3 bases and J by 5 bases, with 13 bases left in between. CDR1 MDHEN and CDR2 SYDVKM come from the germline V gene. CDR3 length equals 14 residues. The CDR3 loop is CASSFVAQRETQYF. The DNA for the CDR3 is TGTGCCAGCAGTTTTGTAGCGCAACGGGAGACCCAGTACTTC.

The V gene is TRBV7-2, the J gene TRBJ2-1; possibly TRBD1 for D (5 bases). V shed 1 base and J shed 2 bases, with 15 bases lying between them. CDR3 length: 17 residues. Germline values: CDR1 SGHTA, CDR2 FQGNSA. This CDR3 reads CASSLEPTGPTYNEQFF. CDR3 DNA sequence: TGTGCCAGCAGCTTAGAACCCACAGGTCCAACCTACAATGAGCAGTTCTTC.